The rows below give T cell receptor beta chains drawn from one sample of a study of blood T cell repertoires in COVID-19. Assay: immunoSEQ multiplex PCR; the TCRdb copy retains only in-frame clones and omits some. The sample records roughly 100,000 clones, about 85% being singletons. The sequencing input was peripheral blood. These receptors were taken from a woman aged 70-85 years with active or convalescent COVID-19. Both conserved end residues are part of each CDR3. Each record gives: D gene, J gene, clone size, V gene, CDR3 protein, CDR3 DNA. D genes are given only for firm matches. Size is omitted from some rows. Given values are once, few, many or a class for expanded clones.

TRBD2 TRBJ2-4 . TRBV6-2/TRBV6-3 CASSYSPPGLAGAKNIQYF TGTGCCAGCAGTTACTCCCCTCCGGGACTAGCGGGAGCCAAAAACATTCAGTACTTC
. TRBJ1-1 . TRBV18 CASSPPTTTEAFF TGTGCCAGCTCACCACCGACAACCACTGAAGCTTTCTTT
TRBD2 TRBJ2-3 . TRBV9 CASSVGLAGTDTQYF TGTGCCAGCAGCGTAGGGCTAGCGGGCACAGATACGCAGTATTTT
. TRBJ1-2 . TRBV30 CAWKDSVKGYTF TGTGCCTGGAAGGACAGTGTGAAGGGCTACACCTTC
TRBD1 TRBJ1-5 few TRBV7-8 CASSSRGISNQPQHF TGTGCCAGCAGCTCCAGGGGGATTAGCAATCAGCCCCAGCATTTT
. TRBJ2-3 few TRBV11-2 CASSPATVDTQYF TGTGCCAGCAGCCCCGCCACAGTTGATACGCAGTATTTT
. TRBJ1-2 . TRBV28 CASTITGIYGYTF TGTGCCAGCACCATAACGGGGATTTATGGCTACACCTTC
TRBD2 TRBJ2-1 once TRBV5-4 CASSQVAGGGNEQFF TGTGCCAGCAGCCAAGTAGCGGGAGGGGGCAATGAGCAGTTCTTC
. TRBJ1-1 few TRBV5-8 CASRVTGKNTEAFF TGTGCCAGCAGGGTCACCGGTAAAAACACTGAAGCTTTCTTT
. TRBJ1-1 . TRBV5-5 CASSLVGRNTEAFF TGTGCCAGCAGCTTGGTTGGGAGGAACACTGAAGCTTTCTTT
. TRBJ2-6 . TRBV24-1 CATSDFPGSGANVLTF TGTGCCACCAGTGATTTCCCCGGCTCTGGGGCCAACGTCCTGACTTTC
TRBD2 TRBJ2-3 . TRBV4-1 CASSQGAGLAVTDTQYF TGCGCCAGCAGCCAAGGAGCGGGACTAGCGGTCACAGATACGCAGTATTTT
TRBD1 TRBJ1-1 few TRBV4-2 CASSQDQGGASWYTEAFF TGTGCCAGCAGCCAAGATCAAGGGGGCGCGAGTTGGTACACTGAAGCTTTCTTT
. TRBJ1-6 . TRBV7-3 CARGEGSYNSPLHF TGTGCACGGGGTGAGGGCTCCTATAATTCACCCCTCCACTTT
. TRBJ2-5 . TRBV5-1 CASSLGEFQETQYF TGCGCCAGCAGCTTGGGGGAGTTTCAAGAGACCCAGTACTTC
. TRBJ2-2 . TRBV18 CASSSLGGALGELFF TGTGCCAGCTCATCCCTCGGTGGGGCTCTCGGGGAGCTGTTTTTT
TRBD2 TRBJ2-1 . TRBV3-1/TRBV3-2 CASSDPGTSGNEQFF TGTGCCAGCAGCGATCCCGGGACTAGCGGTAATGAGCAGTTCTTC
. TRBJ1-5 . TRBV5-5 CASSLQGYQPQHF TGTGCCAGCAGCTTGCAGGGTTATCAGCCCCAGCATTTT
TRBD1 TRBJ1-1 . TRBV6-5 CASRIQGPLTEAFF TGTGCCAGCAGGATACAGGGGCCGCTGACTGAAGCTTTCTTT
TRBD1 TRBJ1-1 . TRBV28 CASRRTGKLGKAFF TGTGCCAGCAGGAGGACAGGGAAATTGGGGAAAGCTTTCTTT
TRBD1 TRBJ2-2 once TRBV3-1/TRBV3-2 CASSQWTGGELFF TGTGCCAGCAGCCAGTGGACAGGCGGGGAGCTGTTTTTT
. TRBJ1-2 . TRBV30 CAWSVDSNYGYTF TGTGCCTGGAGTGTCGACAGTAACTATGGCTACACCTTC
. TRBJ1-2 once TRBV28 CASSTAGALGYTF TGTGCCAGTTCTACCGCAGGGGCCCTCGGCTACACCTTC
. TRBJ1-5 . TRBV10-3 CAIRDREGQPQHF TGTGCCATCAGGGATAGGGAGGGACAGCCCCAGCATTTT
TRBD1 TRBJ1-1 few TRBV2 CASTMTGVNTEAFF TGTGCCAGCACCATGACAGGGGTGAACACTGAAGCTTTCTTT
. TRBJ2-1 . TRBV24-1 CATSDSIAVSYNEQFF TGTGCCACCAGTGACTCCATAGCGGTCTCCTACAATGAGCAGTTCTTC